The 12 T cell receptor beta chains below come from one sample, sequenced in a study of Ad26.COV2.S vaccination and SARS-CoV-2 variants. The method was immunoSEQ multiplex PCR; TCRdb's version includes in-frame clones alone and lacks a portion of them. Among around 420,000 clones listed, around 87% were seen once. As for treatment: roughly 20 received Ad26.COV2.S at low or high dose, single or two shots; about 5 received placebo; per-sample allocation not given. Sampling was done on day 63 after the first vaccine or placebo injection. Sample: peripheral blood, taken in a trial of Ad26.COV2.S vaccine versus placebo. These receptors came from a person between 18 and 65 years old who received the Ad26.COV2.S COVID-19 vaccine or a placebo.

The rearrangement uses TRBV19 and TRBJ2-7; D is uncertain. Germline assignment: CDR1 LNHDA and CDR2 SQIVND (reference sequence). Deletions cut 2 bases from V and 4 bases from J, with 21 bases between. The CDR3 totals 17 residues. CDR3 sequence (DNA): TGTGCCAGTAGTATATTCCCCGTTCCCGCTTTGGTGTACGAGCAGTACTTC. It translates to CASSIFPVPALVYEQYF.

This clone has at least ten counts. This chain connects TRBV4-1 to TRBJ2-3; no clear D. The CDR3 consists of 10 residues. V lost 8 bases and J 10 bases, leaving 10 bases between the germline ends. CDR1 MGHRA and CDR2 YSYEKL come from the germline V gene. The CDR3 here is CASGGSAQYF. The CDR3 bases are TGCGCCAGCGGTGGCTCGGCGCAGTATTTT.

This rearrangement joins TRBV11-2 to TRBJ2-7; 16 bases are a match to TRBD2. The junction had 4 bases not matched to a gene; V was cut back by 0 bases and J by 2 bases. This CDR3 has 18 residues. Per the germline V gene, CDR1 is SGHAT and CDR2 is FQNNGV. The DNA of the CDR3 is TGTGCCAGCAGCTTAGAGTCGGGACTAGCGGGGGGGACCTACGAGCAGTACTTC. It codes for CASSLESGLAGGTYEQYF.

The gene calls are TRBV7-9 and TRBJ2-7; no clear D gene. The CDR3 consists of 14 residues. CDR1 is SEHNR and CDR2 is FQNEAQ in the germline V gene (reference sequence). The V gene lost 3 bases and the J gene lost 2 bases, with 11 bases spanning the gap. CDR3 sequence: CASSLTGPTYEQYF. In DNA, the CDR3 is TGTGCCAGCAGCTTGACCGGTCCAACCTACGAGCAGTACTTC.

This chain joins TRBV5-1 and TRBJ2-5; 9 bases fit TRBD1. Per the germline V gene, CDR1 is SGHRS and CDR2 is YFSETQ. The V segment lost 4 bases and the J segment 5 bases; nucleotides outside the gene matches: 12. The CDR3 is made up of 16 amino acids. The CDR3: CASSNRDREVWETQYF. As DNA, the CDR3 is TGCGCCAGCAGCAACCGGGACAGGGAGGTTTGGGAGACCCAGTACTTC. The entire variable domain, with the rest obtained from reference TRBV5-1 and TRBJ2-5, is as follows: KAGVTQTPRYLIKTRGQQVTLSCSPISGHRSVSWYQQTPGQGLQFLFEYFSETQRNKGNFPGRFSGRQFSNSRSEMNVSTLELGDSALYLCASSNRDREVWETQYFGPGTRLLVL.

The V call is TRBV21-1, the J call TRBJ2-5; the D segment call TRBD2 is taken from the table without a DNA check. TRBV21-1 is shown as a pseudogene. The CDR3 length is 20 residues. CDR3 sequence (DNA): TGTGCCAGCAGCAAAGGAAGGTTACTAGCGGGGGGGAAGTACCAAGAGACCCAGTACTTC. Translation: CASSKGRLLAGGKYQETQYF.

This chain joins TRBV9 and TRBJ2-3; TRBD2 matches at 11 bases. The junction had 4 bases not matched to a gene; V was cut back by 5 bases and J by 2 bases. Germline-derived CDR1 and CDR2 are SGDLS and YYNGEE. This CDR3 has 15 residues. The CDR3 coding sequence is TGTGCCAGCAGACCTAGCGGGGGGTACACAGATACGCAGTATTTT. Its protein product is CASRPSGGYTDTQYF.

This clone was seen just once. This chain uses TRBV6-2 or TRBV6-3 with TRBJ2-7, with D possibly being TRBD2 (6 bases). Germline loops: CDR1 MNHEY, CDR2 SVGEGT. The CDR3 is 14 amino acids. V was trimmed by 7 bases and J by 3 bases, leaving 16 bases between them. The CDR3 DNA follows: TGTGCCAGCACCCCCTGGGGGGTTGACTACGAGCAGTACTTC. It translates to CASTPWGVDYEQYF.

The rearrangement links TRBV5-1 to TRBJ1-4; TRBD1 matches at 7 bases. Germline loops: CDR1 SGHRS, CDR2 YFSETQ. The CDR3 has 16 residues. J gave up 5 bases and V 0 bases, and 7 bases lay outside the gene matches. CDR3 amino acids: CASSLGPGQRNEKLFF. The CDR3 DNA reads TGCGCCAGCAGCTTGGGGCCGGGACAGAGGAATGAAAAACTGTTTTTT.

V and J are TRBV9 and TRBJ1-4, with TRBD1 identical over 8 bases. Per the germline V gene, CDR1 is SGDLS and CDR2 is YYNGEE. The ends lost 2 bases at V and 8 bases at J; junction bases unmatched: 8. This CDR3 has 15 amino acids. CDR3 nucleotides: TGTGCCAGCAGCGTCTCGACAGGGGTAGGGGAAAAACTGTTTTTT. Its translation is CASSVSTGVGEKLFF.

The chain employs TRBV20-1 and TRBJ2-7; a possible D gene is TRBD2 (7 bases). The CDR3 has 11 amino acids. CDR1 is DFQATT, CDR2 SNEGSKA, per germline (reference sequence). V dropped 4 bases and J dropped 5 bases, with 9 bases sitting between them. CDR3 protein: CSATGGHEQYF. The CDR3 nucleotides read TGCAGTGCTACGGGGGGCCACGAGCAGTACTTC.

A few counts support this clone. The rearrangement uses TRBV13 and TRBJ1-1, with D possibly being TRBD1 (5 bases). With 5 bases removed from V and 3 bases from J, the gap between germline ends came to 13 bases. Germline V gene data show CDR1 as PRHDT and CDR2 as FYEKMQ (reference sequence). There are 14 residues in the CDR3. In nucleotides, the CDR3 is TGTGCCAGCAGCGAAGCGGGGGGGTACACTGAAGCTTTCTTT. Protein: CASSEAGGYTEAFF.